The 10 T cell receptor beta chains in this list originate from one sample, sequenced in a study of T cells after yellow fever vaccination. Each CDR3 protein gets one entry after TCRdb re-called the 5' RACE reads with MiXCR. The data hold about 120,000 distinct CDR3 sequences, with roughly 10% observed a single time. Sample: CD8+ T cells sorted from PBMCs, taken on the day of the yellow fever booster vaccination. These receptors all come from a man younger than 30 who received the YFV17D yellow fever vaccine.

The J gene is TRBJ2-3, the V gene TRBV4-3; no definite D call. The CDR3 has 12 residues. Trimming removed 3 bases from V and 4 bases from J, with 5 bases in between. In germline, CDR1 is LGHNA, CDR2 YSLEER. This CDR3 reads CASSQTADTQYF. CDR3 nucleotides: TGCGCCAGCAGCCAGACTGCAGATACGCAGTATTTT.

This clonotype was found many times. The gene calls are TRBV4-3 and TRBJ2-1, with unresolved D. The CDR3 sequence is 17 residues long. Trimming pared 0 bases from V and 0 bases from J, leaving 12 bases between. The germline V gene has CDR1 LGHNA and CDR2 YSLEER. The CDR3 DNA sequence: TGCGCCAGCAGCCAAGATTTATCGGCTAGCTCCTACAATGAGCAGTTCTTC. It translates to CASSQDLSASSYNEQFF.

This clonotype was observed at least ten times. This rearrangement joins TRBV12-5 to TRBJ1-4; 10 nucleotides match TRBD1. The V and J ends lost 11 bases and 5 bases, in that order; junction bases with no gene match: 8. This CDR3 has 14 amino acids. The germline V gene has CDR1 LGHNT and CDR2 FRNRAP. CDR3 nucleotides: TGTGCTGGGATCCCGGGACAGGGGAATGAAAAACTGTTTTTT. Its protein is CAGIPGQGNEKLFF. Based on the CDR3 plus reference TRBV12-5 and TRBJ1-4, the full variable domain is DARVTQTPRHKVTEMGQEVTMRCQPILGHNTVFWYRQTMMQGLELLAYFRNRAPLDDSGMPKDRFSAEMPDATLATLKIQPSEPRDSAVYFCAGIPGQGNEKLFFGSGTQLSVL.

This clonotype was picked up a small number of times. This chain joins TRBV5-1 and TRBJ2-4, with 7 positions matching TRBD1. The CDR3 is 19 residues long. CDR1 SGHRS and CDR2 YFSETQ come from the germline V gene. V trimming: 4 bases; J trimming: 0 bases; junction bases outside the gene matches: 16. The CDR3 sequence: CASSVHMGQLEIAKNIQYF. For the CDR3, the DNA is TGCGCCAGCAGCGTCCATATGGGACAGCTAGAAATAGCCAAAAACATTCAGTACTTC.

The sample holds many counts of this clonotype. V is TRBV5-5 and J is TRBJ2-1, with 10 bases aligning to TRBD2. V lost 0 bases, J lost 6 bases, and 0 bases stayed unmatched. The CDR3 consists of 14 residues. Per the germline V gene, CDR1 is SGHKS and CDR2 is YYEKEE (reference sequence). The CDR3 sequence: CASSLGLAGNEQFF. The CDR3 DNA sequence: TGTGCCAGCAGCTTGGGACTAGCGGGCAATGAGCAGTTCTTC.

This sequence joins TRBV7-2 and TRBJ2-5; 7 bases match TRBD2. The trim removed 5 bases at V and 5 bases at J, leaving 14 bases unmatched. Germline assignment: CDR1 SGHTA and CDR2 FQGNSA. This CDR3 is 16 amino acids long. CDR3 nucleotides: TGTGCCAGCAGCCCAGATCCTCGACTAGCTTGGGAGACCCAGTACTTC. It translates to CASSPDPRLAWETQYF. The whole variable domain, remainder taken from reference TRBV7-2 and TRBJ2-5, is GAGVSQSPSNKVTEKGKDVELRCDPISGHTALYWYRQSLGQGLEFLIYFQGNSAPDKSGLPSDRFSAERTGGSVSTLTIQRTQQEDSAVYLCASSPDPRLAWETQYFGPGTRLLVL.

This clonotype turned up a few times. The chain recombines TRBV12-3 or TRBV12-4 with TRBJ2-5; possibly TRBD1 or TRBD2 for D (6 bases each). V was trimmed by 5 bases and J by 5 bases, leaving 21 bases between them. The CDR3 contains 16 residues. CDR3 in DNA: TGTGCCAGCAGTCCCCACGGTCCGGGGGCGCAGGAGACCCAGTACTTC. It encodes CASSPHGPGAQETQYF.

This clonotype was found a few times. V and J are TRBV19 and TRBJ1-1, with D possibly matching TRBD1 (5 bases). Trimming took 5 bases from V and 5 from J, leaving 15 bases between them. Germline CDR1 LNHDA, CDR2 SQIVND (reference sequence). This CDR3 contains 14 residues. CDR3 sequence (DNA): TGTGCCAGTAGTTCGCCAGGGCGGAAAACTGAAGCTTTCTTT. This sequence encodes CASSSPGRKTEAFF.

In nucleotides, the CDR3 is TGCGCCAGCAGCCAACATCCGGGACAGGGAACTGAAGCTTTCTTT. Protein product: CASSQHPGQGTEAFF. The chain combines TRBV4-1 with TRBJ1-1; 9 bases line up with TRBD1. The germline CDR1 and CDR2 sequences are MGHRA and YSYEKL. Trimming at V came to 2 bases and at J to 5 bases, leaving 6 bases not matched to a gene. This CDR3 comprises 15 residues.

This clonotype was counted a few times. This rearrangement joins TRBV21-1 to TRBJ2-3; the table's D call, TRBD2, was not checked against the DNA. TRBV21-1 is a known pseudogene. The CDR3 length is 14 residues. In DNA, the CDR3 is TGTGCCAGCAGCAAAGATTGGGAGACAGATACGCAGTATTTT. Protein product: CASSKDWETDTQYF.